This T cell receptor beta chain was sequenced for a study of CD8 T cells in Susac syndrome. Random hexamers were used to reverse transcribe the RNA input (roughly 0.5 to 1 ug). TCRdb recomputed calls from the immunoSEQ multiplex PCR reads with MiXCR, one row per CDR3 protein. The data show about 130,000 distinct CDR3 sequences, with 80% seen just once and roughly 0.53% held by the top ten. The germline V gene encodes CDR1 SEHNR and CDR2 FQNEAQ (reference sequence). Trimming pared 1 base from V and 8 bases from J, leaving 12 bases between. The CDR3 runs to 14 residues. The clonotype comes from a human donor with multiple sclerosis. J is TRBJ2-1 and V is TRBV7-9; D uncertain. Source material: CD8+ T cells from PBMCs. CDR3 sequence reads: CASSLGPPQDEQFF. The DNA of the CDR3 is TGTGCCAGCAGCTTAGGCCCGCCTCAGGATGAGCAGTTCTTC.